The TCR beta chain under discussion was sequenced for a study of T cells after yellow fever vaccination. Study information: Preparing low-cell-number fractions relied on SMART-Seq v4 Ultra Low Input. Overall study findings and caveats: Subsequent booster samples again held most clones from primary vaccination (96% CD4, about 86% CD8). Sorted repertoires could include abundant contaminating clonotypes from bulk cells.

Germline CDR1 reads SEHNR; CDR2 reads FQNEAQ (reference sequence). This CDR3 contains 12 residues. Trimming cost V 5 bases and J 2 bases, with 7 bases left between them. On this clonotype: Its antigen is unidentified.

For TCR, cDNA came from 5'RACE template switching, which added a universal primer site and UMIs. MiXCR was run by TCRdb on the 5' RACE reads, yielding one entry per CDR3 protein. The sample contains 120,000 or so distinct CDR3 sequences, almost 9% of which appear only once. The specimen comprised CD8+ T cells sorted from PBMCs, sampled on the day of the yellow fever booster vaccination. The receptor was isolated from a man between 18 and 29 years old who received the YFV17D yellow fever vaccine. The gene calls are TRBV7-9 and TRBJ2-7, with D unclear. The CDR3, as DNA: TGTGCCAGCAGCAAGGGCCCCTACGAGCAGTACGTC. Its translation is CASSKGPYEQYV.